This T cell receptor beta chain derives from a study of regulatory and conventional T cells in RAG deficiency. General study points: Control T-cell subsets had markedly higher Shannon entropy and lower Simpson indices than RAG-deficient patients. Shorter CDR3s in all patient subsets; >75% Treg-Tconv overlap in Omenn. Omenn CD25-high CD127-low cells may be activated cells, not true Tregs.

The sorted conventional CD4+ T cells were CD25-low and CD127-high, with genomic DNA sequenced. Turning to this clone: Antigen specificity is unknown.

With V trimmed by 5 bases and J by 7 bases, 8 bases remained unmatched. This CDR3 is built from 14 residues. Germline assignment: CDR1 MNHEY and CDR2 SVGAGI. Only in-frame clones appear in the TCRdb table, and some are missing; sequencing was by immunoSEQ multiplex PCR. The repertoire holds 30,000 to 35,000 clones, 76% seen once, with just under 3.5% in the top ten. These data were also reused for a study on regulatory T cells. That source reports: The primer mix had 52 TRBV and 13 TRBJ primers. Regulatory T cells showed the strongest V-J pair restriction and V/J gene skewing among patient repertoires.

The receptor's source is a human donor in good health. This sequence joins TRBV6-5 and TRBJ1-5; 7 bases match TRBD1. The sequenced sample consisted of CD4+ effector T cells sorted from blood. CDR3 loop: CASSSRQGGQPQHF. The CDR3 DNA sequence: TGTGCCAGCAGTAGCCGACAGGGAGGACAGCCCCAGCATTTT.